Listed here are 9 T cell receptor beta chains from one sample, sequenced in a study of T cell responses to AZD1222 COVID-19 vaccine. The protocol was immunoSEQ multiplex PCR, while the TCRdb copy is restricted to in-frame clones and leaves out a portion. The sample yields about 220,000 clones, roughly 91% seen once. The material sequenced was peripheral blood, taken on day 0 of MenACWY control vaccination. These TCRs come from an adult in good health.

The CDR3 region has the DNA TGTGCCAGCAGTTTATATCCAGGGCAGGCGAATGGCTACACCTTC. This translates into CASSLYPGQANGYTF. The V call is TRBV28, the J call TRBJ1-2, with D possibly being TRBD1 (5 bases). This CDR3 region has 15 residues. Per germline, CDR1 MDHEN and CDR2 SYDVKM. Deletions cut 1 base from V and 6 bases from J, with 15 bases between.

V gene TRBV7-7 combines with J gene TRBJ2-5, with 8 bases that match TRBD2. J lost 4 bases, V lost 5 bases, and 9 bases had no gene match. Germline CDR1 reads SSHAT; CDR2 reads FNYEAQ (reference sequence). There are 15 residues in the CDR3. The CDR3 reads CASSPGKGLGETQYF. CDR3 coding DNA: TGTGCCAGCAGCCCAGGGAAGGGACTAGGAGAGACCCAGTACTTC.

The chain joins TRBV5-5 to TRBJ1-1, with 8 bases lining up with TRBD1. The CDR3 has 14 residues. The V segment lost 0 bases and the J segment 4 bases; nucleotides outside the gene matches: 2. Germline loops: CDR1 SGHKS, CDR2 YYEKEE (reference sequence). The CDR3 DNA follows: TGTGCCAGCAGCTTGGCAGGGGGCCGCACTGAAGCTTTCTTT. Amino acid sequence: CASSLAGGRTEAFF.

The gene calls are TRBV30 and TRBJ1-2; TRBD1 is a possible D gene (5 bases). CDR3 length: 12 amino acids. Germline CDR1 and CDR2: GTSNPN and SVGIG (reference sequence). Trimming stripped 1 base from V and 7 bases from J, with 10 bases between. The CDR3 DNA is TGTGCCTGGAGTGGCCAGGGAGCTGGCTACACCTTC. Its protein is CAWSGQGAGYTF.

This rearrangement joins TRBV3-1 (or the pseudogene TRBV3-2) to TRBJ1-4; 7 bases agree with TRBD1. The CDR3 spans 16 residues. Trimming took 5 bases from V and 2 from J; bases not matched to a gene: 8. Per the germline V gene, CDR1 is LGHDT and CDR2 is YNNKEL (reference sequence). This CDR3 reads CASSLQQGRTNEKLFF. CDR3 DNA sequence: TGTGCCAGCAGCTTACAACAGGGGAGGACTAATGAAAAACTGTTTTTT.

This chain links TRBV3-1 (or the pseudogene TRBV3-2) with TRBJ2-7, with D possibly matching TRBD1 (7 bases). Trimming left V 0 bases short and J 2 bases short, with 14 bases between. The CDR3 runs 16 residues. The germline CDR1 and CDR2 sequences are LGHDT and YNNKEL (reference sequence). CDR3 region: CASSQEAAGGPYEQYF. Here the CDR3 DNA reads TGTGCCAGCAGCCAAGAGGCAGCAGGGGGGCCCTACGAGCAGTACTTC.

A note on this clone: The junction and the germline gene differ at one end; a read error may be behind it. V and J are TRBV7-7 and TRBJ2-2, with unresolved D. The CDR3 extends over 16 amino acids. Germline lookup yields CDR1 SSHAT and CDR2 FNYEAQ (reference sequence). This CDR3 is CASSLVVGSGTGELFF. The CDR3 DNA follows: TGTGCTAGCAGCTTAGTTGTGGGGTCGGGCACCGGGGAGCTGTTTTTT. The full variable domain, in which reference TRBV7-7 and TRBJ2-2 provide the parts outside the CDR3, is GAGVSQSPRYKVTKRGQDVTLRCDPISSHATLYWYQQALGQGPEFLTYFNYEAQPDKSGLPSDRFSAERPEGSISTLTIQRTEQRDSAMYRCASSLVVGSGTGELFFGEGSRLTVL.

The chain couples TRBV2 to TRBJ2-7, with TRBD2 matching over 11 bases. Germline CDR1 reads SNHLY; CDR2 reads FYNNEI. The CDR3 is 15 residues long. V dropped 6 bases and J dropped 6; count of bases not matched to a gene: 10. The CDR3 DNA follows: TGTGCCAGCAGCTGGATAGCGGGGGGGCCCAGCGAGCAGTACTTC. It encodes CASSWIAGGPSEQYF.

The chain carries TRBV7-9 and TRBJ2-5, with 11 bases that match TRBD2. The germline gives CDR1 SEHNR, CDR2 FQNEAQ (reference sequence). CDR3 length: 16 residues. V gave up 5 bases and J gave up 2 bases; unmatched junction bases: 7. The CDR3 region is CASSLPSGGLQETQYF. The CDR3 DNA reads TGTGCCAGCAGCCTCCCTAGCGGGGGGCTTCAAGAGACCCAGTACTTC.